This T cell receptor beta chain was retrieved from a study of blood T cells in healthy people across ages. About the study: Template switching picked up about one barcoded beta molecule for each two T cells.

Through a sample-barcoded 5' primer and a J-beta primer mix, a second PCR was run for about 6 to 12 cycles. TCRdb independently ran MiXCR on the 5' RACE reads; one entry per CDR3 protein. The table includes 1.5 million to 2 million distinct CDR3 sequences, around half detected once. This clonotype was counted only a few times. Deletions cut 3 bases from V and 8 bases from J, with 7 bases between. Germline V lookup: CDR1 SQVTM, CDR2 ANQGSEA. CDR3 length equals 11 residues. The V and J genes are TRBV29-1 and TRBJ1-4; unclear D gene. The TCR comes from a woman in her forties in good health. Input material: blood. DNA for the CDR3: TGCAGCGTTGATGTGGGAGAAAAACTGTTTTTT. Protein sequence: CSVDVGEKLFF.